The rows below give T cell receptor beta chains drawn from one sample of a study of blood T cell repertoires in COVID-19. The repertoire was sequenced with immunoSEQ multiplex PCR; TCRdb's copy has only in-frame clones and lacks some. In the table there are tens of thousands of clones, about 76% of which are singletons. Sequenced: peripheral blood. These receptors originate from a human donor in a cohort sampled during active COVID-19. The CDR3 runs from the conserved cysteine through the conserved F or W. Fields, in order: J gene, clone size, V gene, D gene, CDR3 protein, CDR3 DNA. A D gene is named only where the DNA matches it firmly. Expanded clones get a size class; other rows say once, few or many, or leave the size out.

TRBJ1-4,-,TRBV3-1/TRBV3-2,-,CASSGGGIATNEKLFF,TGTGCCAGCAGCGGGGGGGGGATTGCAACTAATGAAAAACTGTTTTTT
TRBJ1-2,few,TRBV5-1,-,CASRGANYGYTF,TGCGCCAGCAGGGGAGCTAACTATGGCTACACCTTC
TRBJ1-2,-,TRBV30,TRBD1,CAWRSGTGIRTNYGYTF,TGTGCCTGGAGGTCCGGGACAGGGATCCGAACTAACTATGGCTACACCTTC
TRBJ1-4,-,TRBV2,TRBD1,CASSEKGAPNEKLFF,TGTGCCAGCAGTGAAAAGGGGGCGCCAAATGAAAAACTGTTTTTT
TRBJ2-1,many,TRBV7-3,-,CASCLDSHNEQFF,TGTGCCAGCTGTCTTGACTCCCACAATGAGCAGTTCTTC
TRBJ2-7,-,TRBV28,TRBD2,CASAGGVYEQYF,TGTGCCAGCGCCGGGGGGGTCTACGAGCAGTACTTC
TRBJ1-3,-,TRBV11-3,TRBD1,CASSPSGGGGNTIYF,TGTGCCAGCAGCCCTTCAGGGGGCGGTGGAAACACCATATATTTT
TRBJ2-7,few,TRBV18,TRBD2,CASSPRGLAHEQYF,TGTGCCAGCTCACCCAGGGGACTAGCTCACGAGCAGTACTTC
TRBJ1-1,-,TRBV5-1,TRBD1,CASSIGQGLGAFF,TGCGCCAGCAGCATCGGACAGGGGCTTGGAGCTTTCTTT
TRBJ1-4,-,TRBV2,-,CASVGRSWGQEKLFF,TGTGCCAGCGTTGGGCGATCCTGGGGGCAGGAAAAACTGTTTTTT
TRBJ1-6,-,TRBV2,-,CASSPEQGNSPLHF,TGTGCCAGCAGCCCCGAGCAGGGGAATTCACCCCTCCACTTT
TRBJ1-2,-,TRBV27,-,CASSKGEWDGYTF,TGTGCCAGCAGTAAAGGGGAATGGGATGGCTACACCTTC
TRBJ1-1,many,TRBV18,TRBD1,CASSRGQGTEAFF,TGTGCCAGCTCACGCGGACAGGGCACTGAAGCTTTCTTT
TRBJ1-1,-,TRBV5-4,-,CASSRERFMNTEAFF,TGTGCCAGCAGCCGGGAGCGGTTTATGAACACTGAAGCTTTCTTT
TRBJ2-7,-,TRBV19,TRBD1,CASSRKGTGGSSYEQYF,TGTGCCAGTAGTAGGAAGGGGACAGGGGGCAGTTCCTACGAGCAGTACTTC
TRBJ2-4,-,TRBV10-3,TRBD2,CAISDPTRGDRGKNIQYF,TGTGCCATCAGTGATCCCACCCGGGGGGACCGAGGGAAAAACATTCAGTACTTC
TRBJ1-2,-,TRBV12-3/TRBV12-4,-,CASRTTGGYTF,TGTGCCAGCAGGACCACAGGGGGCTACACCTTC
TRBJ1-1,few,TRBV10-3,-,CAISYGGAGGNTEAFF,TGTGCCATCAGTTATGGGGGGGCGGGTGGAAATACTGAAGCTTTCTTT
TRBJ2-1,-,TRBV18,TRBD2,CASSPKLGLAGVGEQFF,TGTGCCAGCTCACCAAAGTTAGGACTAGCGGGAGTAGGAGAGCAGTTCTTC
TRBJ2-7,-,TRBV6-4,-,CASSATGTSYEQYF,TGTGCCAGCAGTGCAACCGGGACAAGCTACGAGCAGTACTTC
TRBJ1-1,-,TRBV27,TRBD1,CASSDRDTNTEAFF,TGTGCCAGCAGTGACAGGGATACGAACACTGAAGCTTTCTTT
TRBJ2-1,-,TRBV18,TRBD1,CASSLRGQDNEQFF,TGTGCCAGCTCTCTCAGGGGACAGGACAATGAGCAGTTCTTC
TRBJ2-7,-,TRBV27,TRBD1,CASRGTGVTHEQYF,TGTGCCAGCAGGGGGACAGGGGTAACTCACGAGCAGTACTTC
TRBJ2-2,few,TRBV19,TRBD2,CASSSGLAGGWAGELFF,TGTGCCAGTAGTAGCGGACTAGCGGGAGGGTGGGCCGGGGAGCTGTTTTTT
TRBJ1-2,-,TRBV5-4,-,CASSLSYVGGTNYGYTF,TGTGCCAGCAGCTTGAGTTACGTGGGGGGAACTAACTATGGCTACACCTTC
TRBJ1-1,-,TRBV5-5,-,CASSLGRGTEAFF,TGTGCCAGCAGCTTGGGGAGGGGCACTGAAGCTTTCTTT
TRBJ1-3,-,TRBV6-5,TRBD1,CASSYPGTASGNTIYF,TGTGCCAGCAGTTACCCCGGGACAGCCTCTGGAAACACCATATATTTT
TRBJ2-6,once,TRBV14,TRBD2,CASSQGLAGAPGANVLTF,TGTGCCAGCAGCCAAGGACTAGCGGGAGCCCCTGGGGCCAACGTCCTGACTTTC
TRBJ2-7,-,TRBV5-6,-,CASSKDRYGRYEQYF,TGTGCCAGCTCAAAAGACAGGTACGGGAGGTACGAGCAGTACTTC
TRBJ2-3,-,TRBV4-1,TRBD1,CASSLMGGLGQGDTDTQYF,TGCGCCAGCAGCTTGATGGGGGGTCTCGGACAGGGGGACACAGATACGCAGTATTTT
TRBJ1-1,-,TRBV10-3,-,CAISESGLSQGTEAFF,TGTGCCATCAGTGAGTCCGGTTTGTCGCAGGGCACTGAAGCTTTCTTT
TRBJ1-5,-,TRBV19,-,CASSIGTYSNQPQHF,TGTGCCAGTAGTATAGGGACATATAGCAATCAGCCCCAGCATTTT
TRBJ2-3,-,TRBV7-7,TRBD2,CASSQGLAGGDTQYF,TGTGCTAGCAGCCAAGGACTAGCGGGAGGAGATACGCAGTATTTT
TRBJ1-2,-,TRBV19,-,CASRGDYGYTF,TGTGCCAGTCGGGGGGACTATGGCTACACCTTC
TRBJ2-1,-,TRBV19,-,CASSMGAGLHPSSYNEQFF,TGTGCCAGTAGTATGGGCGCGGGCCTCCACCCCAGCTCCTACAATGAGCAGTTCTTC
TRBJ2-2,-,TRBV5-1,-,CASSRSGPNTGELFF,TGCGCCAGCAGCCGCAGCGGGCCGAACACCGGGGAGCTGTTTTTT
TRBJ2-1,once,TRBV29-1,TRBD2,CSVVSGLIDEQFF,TGCAGCGTTGTATCGGGACTAATCGATGAGCAGTTCTTC
TRBJ1-1,-,TRBV18,-,CASSPRMGAGDTEAFF,TGTGCCAGCTCACCCCGAATGGGGGCGGGTGACACTGAAGCTTTCTTT
TRBJ2-1,-,TRBV7-3,TRBD2,CASSLNLAGYNEQFF,TGTGCCAGCAGCTTAAACCTAGCGGGCTACAATGAGCAGTTCTTC
TRBJ1-6,-,TRBV5-4,TRBD1,CASSLQGAGSPLHF,TGTGCCAGCAGCTTGCAGGGGGCGGGCTCACCCCTCCACTTT
TRBJ2-7,-,TRBV15,TRBD1,CATSRDETGSSYEQYF,TGTGCCACCAGCAGGGACGAGACAGGGAGCTCCTACGAGCAGTACTTC
TRBJ1-5,-,TRBV20-1,-,CSASESPNQPQHF,TGCAGTGCTAGTGAGTCCCCTAATCAGCCCCAGCATTTT
TRBJ2-3,-,TRBV6-1,-,CASSEGGVTQYF,TGTGCCAGCAGTGAGGGGGGTGTTACGCAGTATTTT
TRBJ2-1,-,TRBV6-4,TRBD1,CASSEGQGTYNEQFF,TGTGCCAGCAGTGAGGGACAGGGAACCTACAATGAGCAGTTCTTC
TRBJ2-5,-,TRBV5-1,-,CASSLAWTEGETQYF,TGCGCCAGCAGCTTGGCCTGGACTGAGGGAGAGACCCAGTACTTC